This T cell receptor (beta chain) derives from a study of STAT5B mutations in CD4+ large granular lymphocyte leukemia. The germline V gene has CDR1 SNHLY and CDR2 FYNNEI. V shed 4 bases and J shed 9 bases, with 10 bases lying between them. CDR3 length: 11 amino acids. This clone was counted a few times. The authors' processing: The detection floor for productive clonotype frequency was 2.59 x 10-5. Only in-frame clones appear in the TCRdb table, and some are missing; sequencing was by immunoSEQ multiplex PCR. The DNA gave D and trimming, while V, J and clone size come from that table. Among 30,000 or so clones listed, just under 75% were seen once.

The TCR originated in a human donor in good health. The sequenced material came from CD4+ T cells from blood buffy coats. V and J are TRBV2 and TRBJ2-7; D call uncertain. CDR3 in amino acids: CASSVTLLQYF. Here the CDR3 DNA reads TGTGCCAGCAGTGTCACTTTACTGCAGTACTTC.